This paragraph covers one TCR beta chain sequence. The data were obtained in a study of cytomegalovirus exposure and HLA in healthy donors. The PCR had 60 Vbeta and 13 Jbeta primers. The data were produced by immunoSEQ multiplex PCR, yet TCRdb's version contains in-frame clones alone and is incomplete. The top ten clones hold roughly 0.7% of a sample with about 150,000 clones, about three quarters of them seen once. V was shortened by 7 bases and J by 1 base, with 10 bases between the two germline ends. CDR3 length equals 13 residues. The V gene's germline CDR1 is SGHTS and CDR2 YDEGEE. This chain joins TRBV5-8 and TRBJ2-3; no firm D call. This clonotype originated in a male donor in good health and CMV-seronegative. Sequenced input: PBMCs. CDR3: CASRLAGTDTQYF. The CDR3 nucleotides are TGTGCCAGCCGCCTTGCGGGCACAGATACGCAGTATTTT.